These 31 T cell receptor beta chains came from one sample sequenced in a study of cytotoxic CD8 clonotypes in ibrutinib-treated CLL. Clones were sequenced by immunoSEQ multiplex PCR, and TCRdb holds only the in-frame ones, with some missing. The sample carries some 130,000 clones, about 78% recorded once. Sample: PBMCs, taken after 24 months of ibrutinib treatment. The receptors shown here come from a human donor with chronic lymphocytic leukemia.

This sequence joins TRBV7-2 and TRBJ2-3; 8 bases fit TRBD1. Germline V gene sequence: CDR1 SGHTA, CDR2 FQGNSA. This CDR3 spans 14 amino acids. The ends lost 5 bases at V and 4 bases at J; junction bases unmatched: 5. Here the CDR3 reads CASSPGQGSDTQYF. The CDR3 DNA follows: TGTGCCAGCAGCCCCGGACAGGGTTCAGATACGCAGTATTTT.

The chain recombines TRBV19 with TRBJ1-2; possibly TRBD1 for D (5 bases). The CDR3 has 16 residues. Germline V CDR1 and CDR2: LNHDA, SQIVND (reference sequence). The V gene lost 4 bases and the J gene lost 4 bases, with 19 bases spanning the gap. This CDR3 reads CASSRDPGDVIYGYTF. CDR3 in DNA: TGTGCCAGTAGTAGGGACCCGGGGGATGTGATCTATGGCTACACCTTC.

The chain carries TRBV7-3 and TRBJ2-3; D remains ambiguous. Germline V gene sequence: CDR1 SGHTA, CDR2 FQGTGA. Trimming removed 0 bases from V and 8 bases from J, with 9 bases in between. The CDR3 sequence is 13 residues long. CDR3 sequence: CASSLTEAGTQYF. Written as DNA, the CDR3 is TGTGCCAGCAGCTTAACCGAGGCAGGTACGCAGTATTTT.

V usage is TRBV7-3 and J usage is TRBJ2-1; no firm D call. The V gene's germline CDR1 is SGHTA and CDR2 FQGTGA. The CDR3 totals 13 residues. Trimming took 2 bases from V and 8 from J, leaving 10 bases between them. Written as DNA, the CDR3 is TGTGCCAGCAGCTTAGGACCGCCTCATGAGCAGTTCTTC. Translation gives CASSLGPPHEQFF.

The chain is built from TRBV18 and TRBJ2-7; possibly TRBD1 for D (6 bases). The germline V and J ends were trimmed by 0 bases and 2 bases, with 14 bases remaining between them. CDR1 is KGHSH and CDR2 is LQKENI in the germline V gene. The CDR3 runs to 16 residues. The CDR3 nucleotides read TGTGCCAGCTCACCACCGGCGCGGCAGGGGACCTACGAGCAGTACTTC. This encodes CASSPPARQGTYEQYF.

The V call is TRBV7-2, the J call TRBJ2-1; 9 bases are shared with TRBD2. CDR3 size: 17 residues. J lost 1 base, V lost 4 bases, and 8 bases had no gene match. Germline CDR1 reads SGHTA; CDR2 reads FQGNSA. Here the CDR3 DNA reads TGTGCCAGCAGCTGGGTCGCGGGAGGGGGTTCCTACAATGAGCAGTTCTTC. It specifies CASSWVAGGGSYNEQFF.

The chain uses TRBV4-3 and TRBJ2-5, with a weak D call TRBD1 (7 bases). Looked up from germline, CDR1 is LGHNA and CDR2 is YSLEER. The CDR3 is 15 amino acids. Trimming pared 4 bases from V and 5 bases from J, leaving 17 bases between. The CDR3 sequence is CASSRGRGDGETQYF. CDR3 coding DNA: TGCGCCAGCAGCCGGGGCAGGGGGGACGGGGAGACCCAGTACTTC.

V usage is TRBV18 and J usage is TRBJ1-5; maybe TRBD1 (5 bases). V lost 3 bases and J 7 bases, leaving 16 bases between the germline ends. The germline CDR1 and CDR2 sequences are KGHSH and LQKENI. The CDR3 sequence is 15 residues long. The CDR3 DNA follows: TGTGCCAGCTCACCCCCCCCAGGGACGGGACAGCCCCAGCATTTT. Its protein product is CASSPPPGTGQPQHF.

CDR3 DNA: TGTGCCAGCAGCTGGGGGGCCGATAGCAATCAGCCCCAGCATTTT. Its translation: CASSWGADSNQPQHF. This chain uses TRBV5-6 with TRBJ1-5; possibly TRBD1 for D (6 bases). V lost 3 bases to trimming and J lost 0 bases, with 10 bases between them. The germline V gene has CDR1 SGHDT and CDR2 YYEEEE. CDR3 length: 15 residues.

This chain uses TRBV7-8 with TRBJ2-7, with TRBD1 matching 7 bases. The germline CDR1 and CDR2 sequences are SGHVS and FQNEAQ. Unmatched junction bases numbered 1, after V lost 1 base and J lost 4 bases. This CDR3 has 13 residues. As DNA, the CDR3 is TGTGCCAGCAGCTTAGGGGGACAGTACGAGCAGTACTTC. It is translated as CASSLGGQYEQYF.

The chain carries TRBV18 and TRBJ2-7; 7 nucleotides align to TRBD1. Germline V gene sequence: CDR1 KGHSH, CDR2 LQKENI. CDR3 length: 15 residues. V shed 3 bases and J 4 bases; nucleotides not matched to a gene: 9. The CDR3 here is CASSPRQGVGYEQYF. The DNA for the CDR3 is TGTGCCAGCTCACCTCGACAGGGAGTGGGGTACGAGCAGTACTTC.

The rearrangement joins TRBV6-6 to TRBJ2-5, with 8 bases fitting TRBD2. The CDR3 is 14 amino acids. Germline V CDR1 and CDR2: MNHNY, SVGAGI (reference sequence). V shed 6 bases and J 5 bases; nucleotides not matched to a gene: 8. The CDR3 here is CASRPTGGRETQYF. The CDR3 DNA sequence: TGTGCCAGCAGACCAACGGGGGGGCGGGAGACCCAGTACTTC.

This clone has just a few counts. In the same sample, other DNA sequences code for this CDR3. V gene TRBV20-1 combines with J gene TRBJ2-3; D gene unclear. This CDR3 has 11 amino acids. V was clipped by 6 bases and J by 6 bases, with 10 bases between them. Looked up from germline, CDR1 is DFQATT and CDR2 is SNEGSKA (reference sequence). CDR3 DNA sequence: TGCAGTGCCCCCTCCGGGGATACGCAGTATTTT. Translated: CSAPSGDTQYF.

The rearrangement uses TRBV11-3 and TRBJ2-2; TRBD1 might be the D (5 bases). Germline lookup yields CDR1 SGHNT and CDR2 YENEEA. Trimming shortened V by 1 base and J by 0 bases, and 9 bases separated the two germline ends. The CDR3 consists of 16 residues. CDR3 region: CASSLAWGANTGELFF. DNA of the CDR3: TGTGCCAGCAGCTTAGCTTGGGGCGCGAACACCGGGGAGCTGTTTTTT.

The chain joins TRBV28 to TRBJ1-1; D gene uncertain. The CDR3 runs to 13 residues. In germline, CDR1 is MDHEN, CDR2 SYDVKM. The V gene lost 5 bases and the J gene lost 3 bases, with 10 bases spanning the gap. CDR3 loop: CASSRSGYTEAFF. CDR3 sequence (DNA): TGTGCCAGCAGTAGGTCAGGATACACTGAAGCTTTCTTT.

The rearrangement joins TRBV7-8 to TRBJ2-3; D may be TRBD2 (5 bases). The germline V gene encodes CDR1 SGHVS and CDR2 FQNEAQ. The CDR3 is made up of 15 amino acids. Deletions cut 1 base from V and 3 bases from J, with 11 bases between. CDR3 nucleotide sequence: TGTGCCAGCAGCTTAGTAGCGAGTAGGACAGATACGCAGTATTTT. Protein: CASSLVASRTDTQYF.

V and J are TRBV6-1 and TRBJ1-2; D not certain. The V gene lost 0 bases and the J gene lost 0 bases, with 8 bases spanning the gap. The CDR3 is made up of 15 amino acids. CDR1 and CDR2 from the germline V gene are MNHNS and SASEGT. CDR3 sequence (DNA): TGTGCCAGCAGTGAAGCGCGACGAGCTAACTATGGCTACACCTTC. Its protein is CASSEARRANYGYTF.

This clone was seen a single time. The junction does not match germline at one end; this may be a read error. This chain uses TRBV6-6 with TRBJ2-3; a possible D gene is TRBD2 (5 bases). Germline CDR1 MNHNY, CDR2 SVGAGI (reference sequence). This CDR3 contains 13 residues. CDR3: CASSHSGGDTQYF. In DNA, the CDR3 is TGTGCCAGCAGTCACTCGGGCGGGGATACGCAGTATTTT.

This clone was recorded a few times. The chain joins TRBV28 to TRBJ2-3; no definite D call. Trimming removed 5 bases from V and 5 bases from J, with 11 bases in between. This CDR3 has 13 amino acids. The germline V gene has CDR1 MDHEN and CDR2 SYDVKM. Here the CDR3 reads CASSPPLIDTQYF. In DNA, the CDR3 is TGTGCCAGCAGTCCCCCTCTTATAGATACGCAGTATTTT.

The chain joins TRBV5-4 to TRBJ2-3; 9 bases are shared with TRBD2. Per the germline V gene, CDR1 is SGHNT and CDR2 is YYREEE (reference sequence). The CDR3 loop spans 17 amino acids. The J segment lost 3 bases and the V segment lost 0 bases, leaving 8 bases of the junction unmatched. The CDR3 DNA is TGTGCCAGCAGCTTGGTGGCTAGCGGGACGGGAACAGATACGCAGTATTTT. Translation: CASSLVASGTGTDTQYF.

This clone was counted only a few times. For the CDR3, the DNA is TGTGCCAGCAGCTCCCACGGGACCACCAATAGGTATGGCTACACCTTC. Encoded protein: CASSSHGTTNRYGYTF. The chain uses TRBV9 and TRBJ1-2; possible D gene TRBD1, 5 bases. V lost 4 bases and J lost 5, with 21 bases in between. Per the germline V gene, CDR1 is SGDLS and CDR2 is YYNGEE. The CDR3 extends over 16 amino acids.

CDR3 DNA sequence: TGTGCCAGCAGTGACCCCCCACCGGGACAGGAAACCTCTGGGGCCAACGTCCTGACTTTC. Residues: CASSDPPPGQETSGANVLTF. V gene TRBV6-4 combines with J gene TRBJ2-6; 8 bases agree with TRBD1. Germline V gene sequence: CDR1 MRHNA, CDR2 SNTAGT. J gave up 0 bases and V 2 bases, and 12 bases lay outside the gene matches. This CDR3 is 20 amino acids long.

The CDR3 is CASSLAPGGWPQHF. DNA for the CDR3: TGCGCCAGCAGCTTGGCCCCGGGGGGGTGGCCCCAGCATTTT. V and J are TRBV5-1 and TRBJ1-5; weak D call: TRBD1 (5 bases). From germline, CDR1 is SGHRS and CDR2 YFSETQ. The CDR3 totals 14 residues. Trimming stripped 0 bases from V and 9 bases from J, with 13 bases between.

The chain combines TRBV5-1 with TRBJ2-3, with 8 positions matching TRBD1. The trim removed 5 bases at V and 2 bases at J, leaving 7 bases unmatched. CDR1 and CDR2 from the germline V gene are SGHRS and YFSETQ. The CDR3 has 15 amino acids. CDR3 in DNA: TGCGCCAGCAGGAAGGACAGGGCTACCACAGATACGCAGTATTTT. The encoded protein is CASRKDRATTDTQYF.

This chain uses TRBV28 with TRBJ2-5; D remains unclear. The CDR3 has 16 amino acids. Per germline, CDR1 MDHEN and CDR2 SYDVKM. Trimming pared 4 bases from V and 5 bases from J, leaving 20 bases between. CDR3 residues: CASSSPIGRARETQYF. For the CDR3, the DNA is TGTGCCAGCAGTTCCCCGATTGGCCGGGCAAGGGAGACCCAGTACTTC.

The gene calls are TRBV7-2 and TRBJ2-5; D is ambiguous. In germline, CDR1 is SGHTA, CDR2 FQGNSA. V lost 8 bases to trimming and J lost 4 bases, with 11 bases between them. The CDR3 runs to 12 residues. CDR3 DNA sequence: TGTGCCAGCTCGAGGAGCGCAGAGACCCAGTACTTC. It codes for CASSRSAETQYF.

In its sample, this clone is medium-sized. The chain employs TRBV11-3 and TRBJ2-2; TRBD2 is a possible D gene (6 bases). The CDR3 is made up of 15 amino acids. Germline CDR1 reads SGHNT; CDR2 reads YENEEA. The ends were cut back, 5 bases at V and 8 bases at J, with 18 bases in the middle. The chain's CDR3 is CASSPRGGTRGELFF. The CDR3, as DNA: TGTGCCAGCAGCCCACGAGGCGGGACCAGGGGGGAGCTGTTTTTT.

Here the CDR3 reads CASSPFDRHPQQYF. The CDR3 DNA reads as TGTGCCAGCAGCCCCTTTGATCGACACCCCCAGCAGTACTTC. The J gene is TRBJ2-7, the V gene TRBV9, with D hard to call. From germline, CDR1 is SGDLS and CDR2 YYNGEE. The germline V and J ends were trimmed by 4 bases and 8 bases, with 19 bases remaining between them. This CDR3 has 14 residues.

The chain is built from TRBV7-9 and TRBJ2-1; 10 bases align to TRBD1. The V and J ends lost 3 bases and 15 bases, in that order; junction bases with no gene match: 11. Looked up from germline, CDR1 is SEHNR and CDR2 is FQNEAQ (reference sequence). The CDR3 length is 14 residues. CDR3 residues: CASSFWDRGGSTFF. DNA for the CDR3: TGTGCCAGCAGCTTTTGGGACAGGGGTGGTAGCACGTTCTTC.

This chain joins TRBV4-2 and TRBJ2-1, with D perhaps matching TRBD1 or TRBD2 (5 bases each). Germline V gives CDR1 LGHNA, CDR2 YNFKEQ. The CDR3 spans 14 residues. With 3 bases removed from V and 10 bases from J, the gap between germline ends came to 16 bases. CDR3 in amino acids: CASSQDPLGDEQFF. The CDR3 DNA is TGTGCCAGCAGCCAGGACCCCCTTGGGGACGAGCAGTTCTTC.

J is TRBJ1-1 and V is TRBV7-3; the D is unclear. The CDR3 loop spans 15 amino acids. Between the trimmed V and J ends, which lost 5 bases and 4 bases, there was a span of 17 bases. Germline V gene sequence: CDR1 SGHTA, CDR2 FQGTGA. The CDR3 spells CASSPRPSEGTEAFF. CDR3 sequence (DNA): TGTGCCAGCAGCCCCCGGCCCAGTGAGGGCACTGAAGCTTTCTTT. The full variable domain, its missing parts supplied by reference TRBV7-3 and TRBJ1-1, is GAGVSQTPSNKVTEKGKYVELRCDPISGHTALYWYRQSLGQGPEFLIYFQGTGAADDSGLPNDRFFAVRPEGSVSTLKIQRTERGDSAVYLCASSPRPSEGTEAFFGQGTRLTVV.